This T cell receptor beta chain was recovered during a study of T cell repertoires in cytomegalovirus infection. In the study overall: Recently identified HLA-C-restricted CMV epitopes and well-studied HLA-B-restricted CMV epitopes were used by the study. Public TCR beta signature analysis indicated the presence of both CMV infection and matching HLA type.

Comment on this clonotype: What it binds is unknown.

MiXCR, run by TCRdb on the reads, gives a single entry per CDR3 protein. Among 110,000 or so distinct CDR3 sequences, roughly 30% were seen once, and the ten largest hold 41%. Study findings and constraints: CMV-specific TCR beta clonotypes restricted by HLA-C dominated the ex vivo response. Summed frequency of public TCR beta families distinguished CMV carriers with the relevant HLA.

The CDR3 spans 15 residues. V gave up 0 bases and J gave up 0 bases; unmatched junction bases: 4. CDR1 and CDR2 (germline): DFQATT, SNEGSKA (reference sequence). This receptor was taken from a human donor in good health (CMV status not recorded). Some clones in this sample may be carry-over from other donors' samples. Sequenced material: CD8+ T cells from cultured PBMCs, taken from culture after CMV antigen stimulation. The chain combines TRBV20-1 with TRBJ2-5; the match to TRBD1 covers 7 bases. The CDR3 DNA follows: TGCAGTGCTAGAGATACAGGGGATTACCAAGAGACCCAGTACTTC. This codes for CSARDTGDYQETQYF.